Each of the 24 T cell receptor beta chains below was sequenced from the same sample in a study of OX40 agonist ivuxolimab in advanced cancers. TCRdb's copy holds only in-frame clones and misses some; the assay was immunoSEQ multiplex PCR. The sample has 45,000 to 70,000 clones, about 88% seen once. The specimen comprised CD4+ or CD8+ T cells sorted from blood, sampled in a trial of the OX40 agonist ivuxolimab. The receptors were gathered from an adult with an advanced solid tumor such as melanoma, head and neck, liver or kidney cancer.

The CDR3, as DNA: TGTGCCAGCAGAACTGGACAGTCTCGCAATCAGCCCCAGCATTTT. Translating it yields CASRTGQSRNQPQHF. The chain uses TRBV2 and TRBJ1-5; the D gene is possibly TRBD1 (6 bases). From germline, CDR1 is SNHLY and CDR2 FYNNEI. The CDR3 has 15 amino acids. Trimming pared 6 bases from V and 2 bases from J, leaving 14 bases between.

The rearrangement uses TRBV28 and TRBJ2-3, with D possibly being TRBD1 or TRBD2 (5 bases each). The CDR3 spans 15 residues. CDR1 is MDHEN and CDR2 is SYDVKM in the germline V gene. Trimming removed 6 bases at V and 0 bases at J, with 13 bases between. The CDR3 coding sequence is TGTGCCAGCAGAACTCCGGGACCGAGCACAGATACGCAGTATTTT. It codes for CASRTPGPSTDTQYF. Full variable domain (remainder filled in from reference TRBV28 and TRBJ2-3): DVKVTQSSRYLVKRTGEKVFLECVQDMDHENMFWYRQDPGLGLRLIYFSYDVKMKEKGDIPEGYSVSREKKERFSLILESASTNQTSMYLCASRTPGPSTDTQYFGPGTRLTVL.

The chain combines TRBV10-1 with TRBJ2-2; either TRBD1 or TRBD2 may fit D (5 bases each). The V gene lost 5 bases and the J gene lost 3 bases, with 10 bases spanning the gap. There are 14 residues in the CDR3. The germline CDR1 and CDR2 sequences are WNHNN and SYGVQD (reference sequence). The chain's CDR3 is CASSRDGDTGELFF. CDR3 bases: TGCGCCAGCAGTCGGGACGGCGACACCGGGGAGCTGTTTTTT.

The chain couples TRBV18 to TRBJ1-5, with D tentatively TRBD1 (5 bases). Germline-derived CDR1 and CDR2 are KGHSH and LQKENI. The CDR3 contains 11 residues. With 3 bases removed from V and 13 bases from J, the gap between germline ends came to 10 bases. CDR3 in DNA: TGTGCCAGCTCACCGGGACGGGATCAGCATTTT. Translating it yields CASSPGRDQHF.

The J gene is TRBJ2-1, the V gene TRBV21-1; the DNA was not compared with TRBD2, the D call given in the table. TRBV21-1 is a pseudogene segment. This CDR3 is built from 13 residues. The CDR3 reads CASSTSPHRRQFF. The DNA for the CDR3 is TGTGCCAGCAGCACGTCCCCACACCGGAGGCAGTTCTTC.

This chain links TRBV6-5 with TRBJ2-5; D possibly corresponds to TRBD1 (6 bases). Germline V gene data show CDR1 as MNHEY and CDR2 as SVGAGI. Trimming stripped 3 bases from V and 2 bases from J, with 16 bases between. The CDR3 spans 16 residues. The CDR3 sequence: CASSYAPMTGQETQYF. The CDR3 region has the DNA TGTGCCAGCAGTTATGCCCCCATGACAGGACAAGAGACCCAGTACTTC.

The CDR3 bases are TGTGCCAGCAGTTTATGGCAGGGGGGGGGCAATCAGCCCCAGCATTTT. Amino acids: CASSLWQGGGNQPQHF. The V call is TRBV28, the J call TRBJ1-5; 7 bases line up with TRBD1. The CDR3 runs to 16 residues. Germline lookup yields CDR1 MDHEN and CDR2 SYDVKM. Losses at the gene ends were 0 bases for V and 2 bases for J; bases not matched to a gene: 4.

This chain uses TRBV30 with TRBJ1-1; D uncertain. The CDR3 totals 11 residues. Between the trimmed V and J ends, which lost 8 bases and 1 base, there was a span of 8 bases. From germline, CDR1 is GTSNPN and CDR2 SVGIG (reference sequence). This CDR3 reads CAPPRNTEAFF. Written as DNA, the CDR3 is TGTGCCCCCCCACGGAACACTGAAGCTTTCTTT.

The chain couples TRBV21-1 to TRBJ1-4. TRBV21-1 is listed as a pseudogene. This CDR3 is built from 12 residues. CDR3 sequence (DNA): TGTGCCAGCAGCAACGACGGGGAAAAACTGTTTTTT. Its translation is CASSNDGEKLFF.

V and J are TRBV4-2 and TRBJ2-7; tentatively, D is TRBD2 (7 bases). Trimming stripped 5 bases from V and 3 bases from J, with 14 bases between. Germline CDR1 and CDR2: LGHNA and YNFKEQ. The CDR3 has 14 amino acids. The CDR3 loop reads CASSEGRGVYEQYF. DNA for the CDR3: TGTGCCAGCAGCGAGGGGAGGGGGGTCTACGAGCAGTACTTC.

The chain employs TRBV9 and TRBJ2-3, with 9 bases lining up with TRBD1. After removal of 5 bases from V and 1 base from J, the junction contained 5 bases not matched to a gene. In germline, CDR1 is SGDLS, CDR2 YYNGEE. CDR3 length: 15 amino acids. In DNA, the CDR3 is TGTGCCAGCAGTCGTAGACAGGGGGGCACAGATACGCAGTATTTT. This sequence encodes CASSRRQGGTDTQYF.

The chain couples TRBV5-1 to TRBJ2-7; 10 bases map to TRBD1. The CDR3 runs to 15 residues. CDR1 and CDR2 (germline): SGHRS, YFSETQ. Trimming removed 4 bases from V and 3 bases from J; junction bases left unmatched: 7. The CDR3: CASSPAGTGVYEQYF. For the CDR3, the DNA is TGCGCCAGCAGCCCTGCGGGGACAGGGGTCTACGAGCAGTACTTC.

This clone came up once. J is TRBJ1-1 and V is TRBV11-2; weak D call: TRBD1 (5 bases). CDR3 size: 15 residues. Germline V lookup: CDR1 SGHAT, CDR2 FQNNGV. V was shortened by 1 base and J by 5 bases, with 14 bases between the two germline ends. The CDR3, as DNA: TGTGCCAGCAGCTTAGGGGTCGGGGGAAGTACTGAAGCTTTCTTT. Encoded protein: CASSLGVGGSTEAFF.

This clone is deemed medium-sized (0.01 to 0.1%). The chain recombines TRBV18 with TRBJ2-1; 11 nucleotides align to TRBD2. V dropped 0 bases and J dropped 6; count of bases not matched to a gene: 7. The CDR3 has 17 residues. Per the germline V gene, CDR1 is KGHSH and CDR2 is LQKENI. The CDR3 region has the DNA TGTGCCAGCTCACCACCTTTGACTAGCGGGATCCTCAATGAGCAGTTCTTC. It codes for CASSPPLTSGILNEQFF. The full variable domain, with the rest looked up from reference TRBV18 and TRBJ2-1, is NAGVMQNPRHLVRRRGQEARLRCSPMKGHSHVYWYRQLPEEGLKFMVYLQKENIIDESGMPKERFSAEFPKEGPSILRIQQVVRGDSAAYFCASSPPLTSGILNEQFFGPGTRLTVL.

V gene TRBV11-3 combines with J gene TRBJ2-7, with D hard to call. This CDR3 comprises 14 residues. The germline CDR1 and CDR2 sequences are SGHNT and YENEEA. Trimming cost V 5 bases and J 2 bases, with 13 bases left between them. CDR3 nucleotides: TGTGCCAGCAGCAAGGACCCGGGCACCTACGAGCAGTACTTC. It translates to CASSKDPGTYEQYF.

This chain uses TRBV5-1 with TRBJ2-1; 8 bases map to TRBD2. CDR3 length: 17 amino acids. CDR1 and CDR2 from the germline V gene are SGHRS and YFSETQ. V gave up 2 bases and J gave up 1 base; unmatched junction bases: 8. The CDR3 is CASSLLGGRLSYNEQFF. The CDR3 coding sequence is TGCGCCAGCAGCTTATTGGGCGGGAGGTTATCCTACAATGAGCAGTTCTTC.

The chain has TRBV29-1 and TRBJ2-3; D ambiguous. The CDR3 length is 13 residues. The ends were cut back, 1 base at V and 4 bases at J, with 9 bases in the middle. Germline lookup yields CDR1 SQVTM and CDR2 ANQGSEA. CDR3 amino acids: CSVEGGSSDTQYF. The CDR3 coding sequence is TGCAGCGTTGAAGGCGGCAGTTCAGATACGCAGTATTTT.

The chain is built from TRBV7-9 and TRBJ2-5; TRBD2 matches at 8 bases. CDR1 is SEHNR, CDR2 FQNEAQ, per germline (reference sequence). The V and J ends lost 1 base and 1 base, in that order; junction bases with no gene match: 5. This CDR3 has 16 amino acids. The CDR3 nucleotides are TGTGCCAGCAGCTTAGAGATAGCGGGGTTCCAAGAGACCCAGTACTTC. Translated: CASSLEIAGFQETQYF.

V and J are TRBV28 and TRBJ1-1, with D possibly matching TRBD1 (5 bases). The CDR3 has 15 residues. Trimming cost V 2 bases and J 1 base, with 11 bases left between them. CDR1 MDHEN and CDR2 SYDVKM come from the germline V gene. CDR3 in amino acids: CASSLGGARNTEAFF. For the CDR3, the DNA is TGTGCCAGCAGTTTAGGAGGGGCCAGGAACACTGAAGCTTTCTTT.

This clone has just one count. The chain has TRBV28 and TRBJ1-2; D ambiguous. The CDR3 contains 14 residues. With 1 base removed from V and 4 bases from J, the gap between germline ends came to 10 bases. Looked up from germline, CDR1 is MDHEN and CDR2 is SYDVKM. The CDR3 DNA sequence: TGTGCCAGCAGTTTATTAGTGGGTCCCTATGGCTACACCTTC. This codes for CASSLLVGPYGYTF.

This clone was seen a single time. The chain carries TRBV18 and TRBJ2-6; D is undetermined. Germline loops: CDR1 KGHSH, CDR2 LQKENI. The CDR3 totals 15 residues. V lost 6 bases and J 1 base, leaving 10 bases between the germline ends. CDR3 sequence reads: CASSTLPSGANVLTF. DNA of the CDR3: TGTGCCAGCTCCACCCTACCTTCTGGGGCCAACGTCCTGACTTTC.

This chain joins TRBV9 and TRBJ2-3, with TRBD2 as a possible D gene (6 bases). Trimming removed 0 bases at V and 0 bases at J, with 8 bases between. CDR3 length: 15 residues. The germline V gene encodes CDR1 SGDLS and CDR2 YYNGEE. CDR3 residues: CASSVAGVSTDTQYF. The CDR3 nucleotides are TGTGCCAGCAGCGTAGCGGGGGTTAGCACAGATACGCAGTATTTT.

This chain uses TRBV7-9 with TRBJ2-7; D remains ambiguous. With 2 bases removed from V and 7 bases from J, the gap between germline ends came to 9 bases. Germline CDR1 and CDR2: SEHNR and FQNEAQ (reference sequence). The CDR3 is made up of 12 amino acids. CDR3 DNA: TGTGCCAGCAGCTTAATCTCGCAGGAGCAGTACTTC. Amino acid sequence: CASSLISQEQYF.

The V gene is TRBV28, the J gene TRBJ1-2, with D perhaps TRBD1 (6 bases). CDR1 is MDHEN and CDR2 is SYDVKM in the germline V gene. The CDR3 loop spans 13 amino acids. V was pared by 8 bases and J by 7 bases, with 17 bases between. CDR3 DNA: TGTGCCAGCGCCCCGGGGGGGGCGCTTGGCTACACCTTC. It yields the protein CASAPGGALGYTF.